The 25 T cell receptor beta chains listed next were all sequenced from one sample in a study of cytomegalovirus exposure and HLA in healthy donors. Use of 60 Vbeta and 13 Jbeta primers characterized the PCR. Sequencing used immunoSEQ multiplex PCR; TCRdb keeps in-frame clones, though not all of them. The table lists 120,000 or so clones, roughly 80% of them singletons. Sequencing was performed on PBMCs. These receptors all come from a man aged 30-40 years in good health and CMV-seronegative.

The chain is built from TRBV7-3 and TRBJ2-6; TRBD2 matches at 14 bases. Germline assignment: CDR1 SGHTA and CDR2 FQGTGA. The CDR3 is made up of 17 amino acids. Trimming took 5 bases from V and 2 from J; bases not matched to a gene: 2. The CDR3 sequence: CASSQGLAGAGANVLTF. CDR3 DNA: TGTGCCAGCAGCCAGGGACTAGCGGGGGCTGGGGCCAACGTCCTGACTTTC.

This chain's CDR3 is CASSLVGAGEQFF. For the CDR3, the DNA is TGTGCCAGCAGCTTAGTAGGGGCCGGTGAGCAGTTCTTC. This sequence joins TRBV7-7 and TRBJ2-1, with D perhaps TRBD1 (5 bases). Trimming left V 1 base short and J 9 bases short, with 10 bases between. The germline V gene encodes CDR1 SSHAT and CDR2 FNYEAQ (reference sequence). The CDR3 length is 13 residues. Full variable domain (outside the CDR3, taken from reference TRBV7-7 and TRBJ2-1): GAGVSQSPRYKVTKRGQDVTLRCDPISSHATLYWYQQALGQGPEFLTYFNYEAQPDKSGLPSDRFSAERPEGSISTLTIQRTEQRDSAMYRCASSLVGAGEQFFGPGTRLTVL.

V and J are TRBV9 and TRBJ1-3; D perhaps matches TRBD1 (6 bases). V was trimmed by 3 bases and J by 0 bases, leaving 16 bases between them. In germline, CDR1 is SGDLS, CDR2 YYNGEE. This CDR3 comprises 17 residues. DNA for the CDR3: TGTGCCAGCAGCGCCAAGACAGGTCAGACCTCTGGAAACACCATATATTTT. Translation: CASSAKTGQTSGNTIYF. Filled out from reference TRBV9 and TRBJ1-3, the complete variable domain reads DSGVTQTPKHLITATGQRVTLRCSPRSGDLSVYWYQQSLDQGLQFLIQYYNGEERAKGNILERFSAQQFPDLHSELNLSSLELGDSALYFCASSAKTGQTSGNTIYFGEGSWLTVV.

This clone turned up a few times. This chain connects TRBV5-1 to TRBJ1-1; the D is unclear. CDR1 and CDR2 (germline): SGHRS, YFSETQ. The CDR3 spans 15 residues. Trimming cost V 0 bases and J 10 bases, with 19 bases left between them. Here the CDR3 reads CASSLGTVEGKGAFF. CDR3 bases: TGCGCCAGCAGCTTGGGTACTGTAGAGGGCAAAGGAGCTTTCTTT.

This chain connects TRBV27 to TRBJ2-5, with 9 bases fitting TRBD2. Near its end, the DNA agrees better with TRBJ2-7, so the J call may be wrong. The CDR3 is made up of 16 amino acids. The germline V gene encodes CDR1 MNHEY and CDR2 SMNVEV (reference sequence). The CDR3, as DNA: TGTGCCAGCAGGCGTCATGGACTAGCGTCCTACTACGAGCAGTACTTC. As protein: CASRRHGLASYYEQYF.

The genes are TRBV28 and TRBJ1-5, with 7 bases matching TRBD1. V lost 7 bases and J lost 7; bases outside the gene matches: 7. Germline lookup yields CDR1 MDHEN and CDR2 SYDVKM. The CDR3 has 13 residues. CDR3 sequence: CASTLTGQQPQHF. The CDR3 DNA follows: TGTGCCAGCACCCTGACAGGGCAGCAGCCCCAGCATTTT.

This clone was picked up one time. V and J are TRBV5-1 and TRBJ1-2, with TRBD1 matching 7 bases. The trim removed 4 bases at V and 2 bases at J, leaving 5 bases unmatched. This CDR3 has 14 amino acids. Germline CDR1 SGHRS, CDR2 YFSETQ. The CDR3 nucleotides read TGCGCCAGCAGCCCCGACAGGGAAAACTATGGCTACACCTTC. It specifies CASSPDRENYGYTF. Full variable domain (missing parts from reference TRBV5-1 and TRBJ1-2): KAGVTQTPRYLIKTRGQQVTLSCSPISGHRSVSWYQQTPGQGLQFLFEYFSETQRNKGNFPGRFSGRQFSNSRSEMNVSTLELGDSALYLCASSPDRENYGYTFGSGTRLTVV.

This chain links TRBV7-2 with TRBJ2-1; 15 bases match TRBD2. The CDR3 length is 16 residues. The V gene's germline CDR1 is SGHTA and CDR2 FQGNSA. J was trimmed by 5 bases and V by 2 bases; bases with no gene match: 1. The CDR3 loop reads CASSLRTSGGDNEQFF. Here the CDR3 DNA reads TGTGCCAGCAGCTTAAGGACTAGCGGGGGGGACAATGAGCAGTTCTTC. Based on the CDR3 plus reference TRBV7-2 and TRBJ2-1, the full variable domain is GAGVSQSPSNKVTEKGKDVELRCDPISGHTALYWYRQSLGQGLEFLIYFQGNSAPDKSGLPSDRFSAERTGGSVSTLTIQRTQQEDSAVYLCASSLRTSGGDNEQFFGPGTRLTVL.

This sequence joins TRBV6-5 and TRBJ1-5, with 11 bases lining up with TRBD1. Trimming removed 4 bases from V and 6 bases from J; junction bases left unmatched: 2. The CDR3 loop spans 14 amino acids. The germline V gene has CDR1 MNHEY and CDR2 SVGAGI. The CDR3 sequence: CASSSGQGVQPQHF. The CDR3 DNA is TGTGCCAGCAGTTCGGGACAGGGGGTTCAGCCCCAGCATTTT.

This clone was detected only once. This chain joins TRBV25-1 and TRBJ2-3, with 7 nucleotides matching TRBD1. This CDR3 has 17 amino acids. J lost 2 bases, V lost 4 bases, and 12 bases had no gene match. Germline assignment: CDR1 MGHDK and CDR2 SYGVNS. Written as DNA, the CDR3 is TGTGCCAGCAGTGGCACAGGGGTTAACGTCCCCACAGATACGCAGTATTTT. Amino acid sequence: CASSGTGVNVPTDTQYF.

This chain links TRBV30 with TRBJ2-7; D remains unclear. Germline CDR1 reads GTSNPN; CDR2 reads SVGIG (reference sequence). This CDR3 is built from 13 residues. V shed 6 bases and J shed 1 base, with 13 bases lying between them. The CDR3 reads CACGVLGSYEQYF. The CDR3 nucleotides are TGTGCCTGCGGTGTTCTCGGGTCCTACGAGCAGTACTTC.

CDR3 loop: CASSKDALPSYEQYF. The CDR3 DNA is TGTGCCAGCAGCAAAGATGCACTACCCTCCTACGAGCAGTACTTC. The chain carries TRBV21-1 and TRBJ2-7; the D call in the table, TRBD2, was not verified against the DNA. TRBV21-1 is deemed a pseudogene. The CDR3 totals 15 residues.

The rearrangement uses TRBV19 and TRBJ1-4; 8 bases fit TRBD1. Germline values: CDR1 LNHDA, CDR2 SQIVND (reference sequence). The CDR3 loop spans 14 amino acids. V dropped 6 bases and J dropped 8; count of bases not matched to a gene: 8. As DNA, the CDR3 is TGTGCCAGTAGCAAGGACAGGGTGGGAGAAAAACTGTTTTTT. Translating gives CASSKDRVGEKLFF.

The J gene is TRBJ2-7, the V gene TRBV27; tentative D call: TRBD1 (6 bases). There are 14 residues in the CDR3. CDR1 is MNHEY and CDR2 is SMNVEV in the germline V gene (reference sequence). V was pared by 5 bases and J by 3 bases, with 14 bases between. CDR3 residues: CASSITGTSYEQYF. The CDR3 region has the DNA TGTGCCAGCAGTATCACCGGGACAAGCTACGAGCAGTACTTC.

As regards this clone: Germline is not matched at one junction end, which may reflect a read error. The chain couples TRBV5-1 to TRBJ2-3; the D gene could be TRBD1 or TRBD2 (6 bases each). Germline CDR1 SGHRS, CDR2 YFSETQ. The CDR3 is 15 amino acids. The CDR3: CASTLRDTRTDTQYF. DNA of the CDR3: TGCGCCAGCACCTTGCGGGACACCCGCACAGATACGCAGTATTTT.

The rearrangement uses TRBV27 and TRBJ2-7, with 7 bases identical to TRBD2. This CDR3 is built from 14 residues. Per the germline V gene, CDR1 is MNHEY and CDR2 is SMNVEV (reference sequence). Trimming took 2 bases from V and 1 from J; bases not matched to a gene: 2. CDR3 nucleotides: TGTGCCAGCAGTTTAGTGGGAGGGTCCTACGAGCAGTACTTC. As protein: CASSLVGGSYEQYF.

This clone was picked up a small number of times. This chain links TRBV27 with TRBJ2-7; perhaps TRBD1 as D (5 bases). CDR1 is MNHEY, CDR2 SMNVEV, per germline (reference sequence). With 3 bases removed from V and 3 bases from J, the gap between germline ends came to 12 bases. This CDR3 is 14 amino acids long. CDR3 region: CASSFKSQGYEQYF. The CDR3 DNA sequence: TGTGCCAGCAGTTTCAAGAGCCAGGGCTACGAGCAGTACTTC.

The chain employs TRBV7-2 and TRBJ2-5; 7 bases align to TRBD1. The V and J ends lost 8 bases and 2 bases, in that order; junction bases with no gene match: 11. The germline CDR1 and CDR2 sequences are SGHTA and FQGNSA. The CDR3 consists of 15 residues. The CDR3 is CASLTGQPGQETQYF. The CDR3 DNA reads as TGTGCCAGCCTGACGGGACAGCCAGGACAAGAGACCCAGTACTTC.

In nucleotides, the CDR3 is TGTGCCAGTAGTCCCCTGGGAGGGGCCAATCAGCCCCAGCATTTT. Its protein is CASSPLGGANQPQHF. This chain joins TRBV19 and TRBJ1-5, with a tentative D call TRBD1 (5 bases). This CDR3 is 15 amino acids long. Germline values: CDR1 LNHDA, CDR2 SQIVND (reference sequence). Trimming took off 5 bases at V and 3 bases at J, with 14 bases between the two ends.

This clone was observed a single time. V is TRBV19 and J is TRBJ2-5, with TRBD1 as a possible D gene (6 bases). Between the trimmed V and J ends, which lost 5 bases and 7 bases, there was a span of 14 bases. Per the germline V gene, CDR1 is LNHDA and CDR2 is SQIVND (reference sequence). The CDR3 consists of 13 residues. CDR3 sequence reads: CASSRTGLGTQYF. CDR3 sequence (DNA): TGTGCCAGTAGTCGTACAGGGCTAGGGACCCAGTACTTC. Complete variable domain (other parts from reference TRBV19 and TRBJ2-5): DGGITQSPKYLFRKEGQNVTLSCEQNLNHDAMYWYRQDPGQGLRLIYYSQIVNDFQKGDIAEGYSVSREKKESFPLTVTSAQKNPTAFYLCASSRTGLGTQYFGPGTRLLVL.

CDR3 protein: CAWRAKGGTYEQYF. The CDR3 region has the DNA TGTGCCTGGAGGGCAAAAGGGGGTACATACGAGCAGTACTTC. J is TRBJ2-7 and V is TRBV30; D may be TRBD1 (6 bases). CDR3 length: 14 amino acids. V dropped 3 bases and J dropped 4 bases, with 16 bases sitting between them. The germline V gene encodes CDR1 GTSNPN and CDR2 SVGIG (reference sequence). Together with reference TRBV30 and TRBJ2-7, the CDR3 gives the full variable domain: SQTIHQWPATLVQPVGSPLSLECTVEGTSNPNLYWYRQAAGRGLQLLFYSVGIGQISSEVPQNLSASRPQDRQFILSSKKLLLSDSGFYLCAWRAKGGTYEQYFGPGTRLTVT.

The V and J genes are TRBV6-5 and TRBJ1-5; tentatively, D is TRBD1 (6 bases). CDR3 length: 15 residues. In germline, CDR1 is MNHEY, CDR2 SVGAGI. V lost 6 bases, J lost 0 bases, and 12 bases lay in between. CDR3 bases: TGTGCCAGCAGACCCCAGGGGTATAGCAATCAGCCCCAGCATTTT. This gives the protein CASRPQGYSNQPQHF.

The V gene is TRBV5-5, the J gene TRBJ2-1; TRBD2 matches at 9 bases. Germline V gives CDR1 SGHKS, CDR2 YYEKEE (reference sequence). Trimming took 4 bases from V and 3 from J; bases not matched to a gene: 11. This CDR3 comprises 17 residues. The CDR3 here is CASSPNPLAGNYNEQFF. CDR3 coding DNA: TGTGCCAGCAGCCCTAACCCCCTAGCGGGAAACTACAATGAGCAGTTCTTC.

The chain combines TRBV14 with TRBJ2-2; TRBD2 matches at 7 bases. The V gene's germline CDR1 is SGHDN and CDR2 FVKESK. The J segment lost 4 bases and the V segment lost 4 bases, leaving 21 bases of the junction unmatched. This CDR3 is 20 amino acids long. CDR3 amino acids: CASSRPGRASGGSVTGELFF. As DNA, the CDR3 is TGTGCCAGCAGCCGCCCCGGTCGGGCTAGCGGAGGGTCGGTCACCGGGGAGCTGTTTTTT.

The CDR3 DNA follows: TGCGCCAGCAGCCAAGATCCGGCGGGCACTGGAAACACCATATATTTT. Residues: CASSQDPAGTGNTIYF. The rearrangement links TRBV4-1 to TRBJ1-3; no clear D gene. From germline, CDR1 is MGHRA and CDR2 YSYEKL. The ends were cut back, 0 bases at V and 2 bases at J, with 11 bases in the middle. The CDR3 has 16 residues.